These T cell receptor beta chains were read from a single sample in a study of T cells in Graves' hyperthyroidism and ophthalmopathy. TCRdb reprocessed the multiplex PCR reads via MiXCR and lists one record per CDR3 protein. Of fewer than 550,000 distinct CDR3 sequences listed, around a sixth are singletons. The sequencing sample was made of blood. Receptor source: a woman aged 18-29 years with Graves' hyperthyroidism. The CDR3 runs from the conserved cysteine through the conserved F or W. Fields, in order: V gene, D gene, J gene, CDR3 length, clone size, CDR3 DNA, CDR3 protein. A D gene is named only where the DNA matches it firmly. Rows give clone size only sometimes, using once, few, many, or a class for an expanded clone.

v_call: TRBV11-3
d_call: .
j_call: TRBJ2-3
cdr3_length: 15
clone_size: .
cdr3_nt: TGTGCCAGCAGCTTAGGACAAGCCCCAGGAGATACGCAGTATTTT
cdr3_aa: CASSLGQAPGDTQYF

v_call: TRBV28
d_call: .
j_call: TRBJ2-5
cdr3_length: 11
clone_size: many
cdr3_nt: TGTGCCACCGGTACAGGGATAACGGGGTACTTC
cdr3_aa: CATGTGITGYF

v_call: TRBV6-5
d_call: .
j_call: TRBJ2-5
cdr3_length: 17
clone_size: .
cdr3_nt: TGTGCCAGCAGTTACCGGGCCCACCAGGGGGGGGGAGAGACCCAGTACTTC
cdr3_aa: CASSYRAHQGGGETQYF

v_call: TRBV7-6
d_call: TRBD2
j_call: TRBJ2-3
cdr3_length: 18
clone_size: few
cdr3_nt: TGTGCCAGCAGCTTAGTGGCCAGCGGGGGGGACTACACAGATACGCAGTATTTT
cdr3_aa: CASSLVASGGDYTDTQYF

v_call: TRBV11-3
d_call: TRBD1
j_call: TRBJ2-3
cdr3_length: 16
clone_size: few
cdr3_nt: TGTGCCAGCAGCTTAGATTCTACAGGGGGCACAGATACGCAGTATTTT
cdr3_aa: CASSLDSTGGTDTQYF

v_call: TRBV28
d_call: .
j_call: TRBJ2-7
cdr3_length: 15
clone_size: many
cdr3_nt: TGTGCCAGCAGTTTATATTCCACTGGCAGCTACGAGCAGTACTTC
cdr3_aa: CASSLYSTGSYEQYF

v_call: TRBV7-9
d_call: .
j_call: TRBJ1-1
cdr3_length: 11
clone_size: .
cdr3_nt: TGTGCCAGCAGCTTATCCCACGGAGCTTTCTTT
cdr3_aa: CASSLSHGAFF

v_call: TRBV6-5
d_call: .
j_call: TRBJ2-2
cdr3_length: 17
clone_size: few
cdr3_nt: TGTGCCAGCAGTTACGCTACCGGGAGCGCGAACACCGGGGAGCTGTTTTTT
cdr3_aa: CASSYATGSANTGELFF

v_call: TRBV11-2
d_call: .
j_call: TRBJ2-7
cdr3_length: 15
clone_size: many
cdr3_nt: TGTGCCAGCAGCTTGTCCAGCAGGAGCTCCTACGAGCAGTACTTC
cdr3_aa: CASSLSSRSSYEQYF

v_call: TRBV2
d_call: .
j_call: TRBJ2-4
cdr3_length: 14
clone_size: many
cdr3_nt: TGTGCCAGCAGACCCGGAGGGGCCAAAAACATTCAGTACTTC
cdr3_aa: CASRPGGAKNIQYF

v_call: TRBV12-3/TRBV12-4
d_call: TRBD1
j_call: TRBJ1-3
cdr3_length: 15
clone_size: few
cdr3_nt: TGTGCCAGCACAAAACAGGGGATCTCTGGAAACACCATATATTTT
cdr3_aa: CASTKQGISGNTIYF

v_call: TRBV3-1
d_call: TRBD2
j_call: TRBJ2-2
cdr3_length: 17
clone_size: many
cdr3_nt: TGTGCCAGCAGCCAAAGCGGGAGAAGTCATCTAGCTGGGGAGCTGTTTTTT
cdr3_aa: CASSQSGRSHLAGELFF

v_call: TRBV3-1
d_call: .
j_call: TRBJ1-6
cdr3_length: 15
clone_size: .
cdr3_nt: TGTGCCAGCAGCGCCATAGGCTCCTATAATTCACCCCTCCACTTT
cdr3_aa: CASSAIGSYNSPLHF

v_call: TRBV2
d_call: .
j_call: TRBJ1-5
cdr3_length: 13
clone_size: many
cdr3_nt: TGTGCCAGCACCCCAACGGGGGATCAGCCCCAGCATTTT
cdr3_aa: CASTPTGDQPQHF

v_call: TRBV7-8
d_call: TRBD2
j_call: TRBJ2-7
cdr3_length: 18
clone_size: few
cdr3_nt: TGTGCCAGCAGCCAGCGGGGGACTAGCGGCTGGACCCCCTACGAGCAGTACTTC
cdr3_aa: CASSQRGTSGWTPYEQYF

v_call: TRBV6-2/TRBV6-3
d_call: .
j_call: TRBJ1-4
cdr3_length: 14
clone_size: .
cdr3_nt: TGTGCCAGCAGTTACTCTCCCGGCCAGGAAAAACTGTTTTTT
cdr3_aa: CASSYSPGQEKLFF

v_call: TRBV20-1
d_call: .
j_call: TRBJ1-2
cdr3_length: 14
clone_size: .
cdr3_nt: TGCAGTGCTAGTTCCCAGGGGTTGGGGTATGGCTACACCTTC
cdr3_aa: CSASSQGLGYGYTF

v_call: TRBV12-3/TRBV12-4
d_call: .
j_call: TRBJ2-5
cdr3_length: 14
clone_size: .
cdr3_nt: TGTGCCAGCAGTTTGGTAGGGGCACGAGAGACCCAGTACTTC
cdr3_aa: CASSLVGARETQYF

v_call: TRBV5-1
d_call: TRBD1
j_call: TRBJ1-4
cdr3_length: 15
clone_size: many
cdr3_nt: TGCGCCAGCAGCCCACCGGGACAGGAGAATGAAAAACTGTTTTTT
cdr3_aa: CASSPPGQENEKLFF

v_call: TRBV12-3/TRBV12-4
d_call: TRBD2
j_call: TRBJ2-7
cdr3_length: 20
clone_size: many
cdr3_nt: TGTGCCAGCAGTCCGTCCGAAGTGGACAGCGGACTAGCGGAGCCCTACGAGCAGTACTTC
cdr3_aa: CASSPSEVDSGLAEPYEQYF

v_call: TRBV4-3
d_call: TRBD1
j_call: TRBJ1-1
cdr3_length: 17
clone_size: few
cdr3_nt: TGCGCCAGCAGCCAAGATGGCAGGGGGCTCGGGAACGCTGAAGCTTTCTTT
cdr3_aa: CASSQDGRGLGNAEAFF

v_call: TRBV27
d_call: .
j_call: TRBJ1-2
cdr3_length: 14
clone_size: .
cdr3_nt: TGTGCCAGCAGTTCCCTGCCACGACTTTATGGCTACACCTTC
cdr3_aa: CASSSLPRLYGYTF

v_call: TRBV20-1
d_call: TRBD2
j_call: TRBJ2-3
cdr3_length: 17
clone_size: .
cdr3_nt: TGCAGTGCTAGAGATCTGGGGGTAGCGGGGGGCGCAGATACGCAGTATTTT
cdr3_aa: CSARDLGVAGGADTQYF

v_call: TRBV3-1
d_call: .
j_call: TRBJ2-3
cdr3_length: 13
clone_size: many
cdr3_nt: TGTGCCAGCAGCCACCAGACAGCGGGTACGCAGTATTTT
cdr3_aa: CASSHQTAGTQYF

v_call: TRBV10-3
d_call: .
j_call: TRBJ1-2
cdr3_length: 14
clone_size: few
cdr3_nt: TGTGCCATCAGTGAGAGTTTACTGGGGGGAGGCTACACCTTC
cdr3_aa: CAISESLLGGGYTF

v_call: TRBV4-1
d_call: .
j_call: TRBJ1-2
cdr3_length: 15
clone_size: few
cdr3_nt: TGCGCCAGCAGCCCCCGACTAGGGGAAATGAAAGGCTACACCTTC
cdr3_aa: CASSPRLGEMKGYTF

v_call: TRBV6-1
d_call: TRBD2
j_call: TRBJ2-5
cdr3_length: 16
clone_size: few
cdr3_nt: TGTGCCAGCAGTGGTGGTAGCGGGGGGGTCGGGGAGACCCAGTACTTC
cdr3_aa: CASSGGSGGVGETQYF

v_call: TRBV20-1
d_call: .
j_call: TRBJ1-1
cdr3_length: 15
clone_size: many
cdr3_nt: TGCAGTGCTAGAGTCCGGGAGGTAGCGAACACTGAAGCTTTCTTT
cdr3_aa: CSARVREVANTEAFF

v_call: TRBV29-1
d_call: .
j_call: TRBJ2-3
cdr3_length: 14
clone_size: few
cdr3_nt: TGCAGCGCCACCGGGACCCGCAGCACAGATACGCAGTATTTT
cdr3_aa: CSATGTRSTDTQYF

v_call: TRBV27
d_call: .
j_call: TRBJ1-4
cdr3_length: 13
clone_size: .
cdr3_nt: TGTGCCAGCAGTTCCAGTTATAATGAAAAACTGTTTTTT
cdr3_aa: CASSSSYNEKLFF

v_call: TRBV9
d_call: .
j_call: TRBJ1-1
cdr3_length: 13
clone_size: few
cdr3_nt: TGTGCCAGCAGCGTAGGGTGGGGCACTGAAGCTTTCTTT
cdr3_aa: CASSVGWGTEAFF

v_call: TRBV12-5
d_call: .
j_call: TRBJ2-2
cdr3_length: 15
clone_size: few
cdr3_nt: TGTGCTAGTGGTTTGGTACCGGGCCTTACCGGGGAGCTGTTTTTT
cdr3_aa: CASGLVPGLTGELFF

v_call: TRBV25-1
d_call: .
j_call: TRBJ2-5
cdr3_length: 17
clone_size: few
cdr3_nt: TGTGCCAGCAGTGAATTGCCCCCGGCCTCCGGTGGGGAGACCCAGTACTTC
cdr3_aa: CASSELPPASGGETQYF

v_call: TRBV15
d_call: .
j_call: TRBJ1-1
cdr3_length: 13
clone_size: .
cdr3_nt: TGTGCCACCAGCAGCGGGGGGGGGACTGAAGCTTTCTTT
cdr3_aa: CATSSGGGTEAFF

v_call: TRBV7-2
d_call: .
j_call: TRBJ1-6
cdr3_length: 16
clone_size: few
cdr3_nt: TGTGCCAGCAGCTTTCGGGCAGGAAGGTATAATTCACCCCTCCACTTT
cdr3_aa: CASSFRAGRYNSPLHF

v_call: TRBV7-2
d_call: .
j_call: TRBJ2-5
cdr3_length: 14
clone_size: many
cdr3_nt: TGTGCCAGCAGCCGGGACCCCAACGCGGAGACCCAGTACTTC
cdr3_aa: CASSRDPNAETQYF

v_call: TRBV7-9
d_call: TRBD2
j_call: TRBJ2-4
cdr3_length: 16
clone_size: few
cdr3_nt: TGTGCCAGCAGGGATATAGCGGGAGGTTTCGGAAACATTCAGTACTTC
cdr3_aa: CASRDIAGGFGNIQYF

v_call: TRBV5-1
d_call: .
j_call: TRBJ2-4
cdr3_length: 15
clone_size: many
cdr3_nt: TGCGCCAGCAGCCCGGCGGGGACTCATGTAAACATTCAGTACTTC
cdr3_aa: CASSPAGTHVNIQYF

v_call: TRBV11-2
d_call: .
j_call: TRBJ1-2
cdr3_length: 15
clone_size: few
cdr3_nt: TGTGCCAGCAGCTTAGATCAGGGATACTACTATGGCTACACCTTC
cdr3_aa: CASSLDQGYYYGYTF

v_call: TRBV7-2
d_call: .
j_call: TRBJ2-1
cdr3_length: 14
clone_size: many
cdr3_nt: TGTGCCAGCAGCTTCGGACTTGTCTACAATGAGCAGTTCTTC
cdr3_aa: CASSFGLVYNEQFF

v_call: TRBV5-1
d_call: .
j_call: TRBJ2-5
cdr3_length: 12
clone_size: .
cdr3_nt: TGCGCCAGCAGCATCCCCCAAGAGACCCAGTACTTC
cdr3_aa: CASSIPQETQYF

v_call: TRBV6-5
d_call: .
j_call: TRBJ1-2
cdr3_length: 15
clone_size: .
cdr3_nt: TGTGCCAGCAGTTACTCAGCCGCTGGGGACTATGGCTACACCTTC
cdr3_aa: CASSYSAAGDYGYTF

v_call: TRBV24-1
d_call: TRBD1
j_call: TRBJ1-1
cdr3_length: 14
clone_size: many
cdr3_nt: TGTGCCACCAGTGATGCACAGGGGAGAACTGAAGCTTTCTTT
cdr3_aa: CATSDAQGRTEAFF

v_call: TRBV12-3/TRBV12-4
d_call: .
j_call: TRBJ1-2
cdr3_length: 12
clone_size: many
cdr3_nt: TGTGCCAGCAGCTTGGGCTTGGAAGGCTACACCTTC
cdr3_aa: CASSLGLEGYTF

v_call: TRBV7-9
d_call: .
j_call: TRBJ1-4
cdr3_length: 16
clone_size: .
cdr3_nt: TGTGCCAGCAGCCTTGCGTCGGGGGAGAGGAAAGAAAAACTGTTTTTT
cdr3_aa: CASSLASGERKEKLFF

v_call: TRBV5-6
d_call: TRBD1
j_call: TRBJ1-4
cdr3_length: 18
clone_size: few
cdr3_nt: TGTGCCAGCAGCTTGACCGGGACAGGGGAAGATTCTTCTGAAAAACTGTTTTTT
cdr3_aa: CASSLTGTGEDSSEKLFF

v_call: TRBV12-3/TRBV12-4
d_call: .
j_call: TRBJ2-7
cdr3_length: 14
clone_size: few
cdr3_nt: TGTGCCAGCAGTTTACACAGGGTACCCATGCAGCAGTACTTC
cdr3_aa: CASSLHRVPMQQYF

v_call: TRBV7-9
d_call: TRBD1
j_call: TRBJ2-1
cdr3_length: 14
clone_size: many
cdr3_nt: TGTGCCAGCAGTCCACCGGGACAGTACAATGAGCAGTTCTTC
cdr3_aa: CASSPPGQYNEQFF